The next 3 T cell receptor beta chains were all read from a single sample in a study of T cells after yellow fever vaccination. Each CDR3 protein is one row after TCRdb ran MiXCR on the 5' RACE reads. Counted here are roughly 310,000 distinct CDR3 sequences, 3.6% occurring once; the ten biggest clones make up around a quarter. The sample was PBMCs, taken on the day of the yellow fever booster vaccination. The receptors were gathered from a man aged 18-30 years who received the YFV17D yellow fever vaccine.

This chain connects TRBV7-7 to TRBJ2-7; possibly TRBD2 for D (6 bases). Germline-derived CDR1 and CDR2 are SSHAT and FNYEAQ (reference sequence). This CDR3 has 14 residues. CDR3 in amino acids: CASSLAATSYEQYV. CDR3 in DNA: TGTGCTAGCAGCTTAGCCGCGACTAGTTACGAGCAGTACGTC.

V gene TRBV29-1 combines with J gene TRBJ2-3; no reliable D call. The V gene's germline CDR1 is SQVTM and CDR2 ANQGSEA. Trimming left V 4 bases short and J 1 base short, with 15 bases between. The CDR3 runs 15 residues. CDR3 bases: TGCAGCGTTGGGTCCGGACCGCAGCGCACAGATACGCAGTATTTT. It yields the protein CSVGSGPQRTDTQYF.

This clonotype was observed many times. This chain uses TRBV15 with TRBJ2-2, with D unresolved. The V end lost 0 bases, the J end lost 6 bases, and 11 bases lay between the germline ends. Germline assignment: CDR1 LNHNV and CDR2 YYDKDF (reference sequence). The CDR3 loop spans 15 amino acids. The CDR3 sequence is CATSREIGGPGELFF. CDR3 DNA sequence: TGTGCCACCAGCAGAGAAATAGGTGGCCCCGGGGAGCTGTTTTTT.